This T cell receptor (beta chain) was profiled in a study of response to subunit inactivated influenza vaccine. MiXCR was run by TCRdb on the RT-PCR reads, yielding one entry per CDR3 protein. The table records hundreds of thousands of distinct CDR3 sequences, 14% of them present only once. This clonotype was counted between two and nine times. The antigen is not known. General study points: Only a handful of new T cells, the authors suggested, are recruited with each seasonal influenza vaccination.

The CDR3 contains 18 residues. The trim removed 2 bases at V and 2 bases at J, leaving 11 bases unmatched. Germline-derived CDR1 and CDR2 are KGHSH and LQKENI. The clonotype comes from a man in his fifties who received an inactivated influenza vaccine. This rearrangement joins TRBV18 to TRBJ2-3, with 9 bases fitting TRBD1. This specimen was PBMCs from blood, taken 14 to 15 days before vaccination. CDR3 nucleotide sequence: TGTGCCAGCTCACCAGAAGAAGGGACAGGGCTTTCCACAGATACGCAGTATTTT. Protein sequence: CASSPEEGTGLSTDTQYF.